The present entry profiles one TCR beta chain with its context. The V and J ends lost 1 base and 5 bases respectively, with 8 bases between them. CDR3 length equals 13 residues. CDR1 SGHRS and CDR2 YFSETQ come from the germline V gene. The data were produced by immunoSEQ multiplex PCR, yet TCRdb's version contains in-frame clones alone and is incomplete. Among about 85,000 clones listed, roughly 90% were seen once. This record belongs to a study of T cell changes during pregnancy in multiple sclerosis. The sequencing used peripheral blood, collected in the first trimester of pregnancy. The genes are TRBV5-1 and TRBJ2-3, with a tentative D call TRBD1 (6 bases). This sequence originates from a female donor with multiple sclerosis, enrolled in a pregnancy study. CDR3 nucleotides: TGCGCCAGCAGCTTGACCAGGGGAGATACGCAGTATTTT. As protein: CASSLTRGDTQYF.